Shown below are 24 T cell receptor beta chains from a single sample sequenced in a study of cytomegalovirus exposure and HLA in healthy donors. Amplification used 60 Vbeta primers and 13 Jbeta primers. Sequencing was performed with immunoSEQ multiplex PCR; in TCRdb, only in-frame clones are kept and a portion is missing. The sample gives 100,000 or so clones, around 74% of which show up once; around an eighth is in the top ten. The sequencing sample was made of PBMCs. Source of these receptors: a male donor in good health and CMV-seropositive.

The CDR3, as DNA: TGTGCCAGCAGCCAGGGACTTTTCAACACTGAAGCTTTCTTT. Protein sequence: CASSQGLFNTEAFF. The rearrangement joins TRBV28 to TRBJ1-1, with D perhaps matching TRBD1 (5 bases). Trimming took 6 bases from V and 2 from J, leaving 13 bases between them. This CDR3 spans 14 amino acids. Looked up from germline, CDR1 is MDHEN and CDR2 is SYDVKM.

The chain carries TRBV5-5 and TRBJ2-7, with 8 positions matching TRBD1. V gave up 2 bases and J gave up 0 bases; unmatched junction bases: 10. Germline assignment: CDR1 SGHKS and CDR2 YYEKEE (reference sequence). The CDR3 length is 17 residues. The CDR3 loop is CASSFKGQASSSYEQYF. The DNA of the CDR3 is TGTGCCAGCAGCTTTAAGGGACAGGCTTCGAGCTCCTACGAGCAGTACTTC.

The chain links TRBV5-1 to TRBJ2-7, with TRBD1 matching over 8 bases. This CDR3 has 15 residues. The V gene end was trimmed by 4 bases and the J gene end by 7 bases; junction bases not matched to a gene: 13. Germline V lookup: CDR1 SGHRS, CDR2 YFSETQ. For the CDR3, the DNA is TGCGCCAGCAGCCTAGGGCAGGTGACAGGGGAAGAGCAGTACTTC. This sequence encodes CASSLGQVTGEEQYF.

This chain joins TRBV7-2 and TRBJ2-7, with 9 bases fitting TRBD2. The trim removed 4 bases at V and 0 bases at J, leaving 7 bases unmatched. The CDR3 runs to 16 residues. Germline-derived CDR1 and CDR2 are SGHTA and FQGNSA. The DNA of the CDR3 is TGTGCCAGCAGCTGGTCAACGGGACTAGCCTCCTACGAGCAGTACTTC. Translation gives CASSWSTGLASYEQYF.

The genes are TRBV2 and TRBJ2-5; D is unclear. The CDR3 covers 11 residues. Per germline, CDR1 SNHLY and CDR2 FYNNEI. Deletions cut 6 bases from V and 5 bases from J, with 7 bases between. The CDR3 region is CASSHPETQYF. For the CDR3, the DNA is TGTGCCAGCAGCCATCCCGAGACCCAGTACTTC. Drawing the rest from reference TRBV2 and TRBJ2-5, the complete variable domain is EPEVTQTPSHQVTQMGQEVILRCVPISNHLYFYWYRQILGQKVEFLVSFYNNEISEKSEIFDDQFSVERPDGSNFTLKIRSTKLEDSAMYFCASSHPETQYFGPGTRLLVL.

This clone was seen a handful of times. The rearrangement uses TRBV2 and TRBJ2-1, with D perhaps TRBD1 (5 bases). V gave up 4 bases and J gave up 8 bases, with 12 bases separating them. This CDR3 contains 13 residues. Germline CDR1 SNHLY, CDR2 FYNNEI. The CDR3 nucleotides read TGTGCCAGCAGTGTTCAGGGTACTGATGAGCAGTTCTTC. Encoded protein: CASSVQGTDEQFF.

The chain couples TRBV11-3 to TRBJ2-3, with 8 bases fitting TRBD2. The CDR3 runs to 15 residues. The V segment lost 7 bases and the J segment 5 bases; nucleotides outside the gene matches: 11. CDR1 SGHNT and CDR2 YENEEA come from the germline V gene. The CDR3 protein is CASTPPGGARDTQYF. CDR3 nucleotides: TGTGCCAGCACCCCGCCGGGGGGGGCACGAGATACGCAGTATTTT.

CDR3 amino acids: CASSPRTSRTNGYTF. CDR3 in DNA: TGTGCCAGTAGTCCCAGGACAAGCCGTACTAATGGCTACACCTTC. The chain uses TRBV19 and TRBJ1-2, with a tentative D call TRBD1 (5 bases). V gave up 5 bases and J gave up 6 bases, with 19 bases separating them. Germline V gene data show CDR1 as LNHDA and CDR2 as SQIVND (reference sequence). The CDR3 runs to 15 residues.

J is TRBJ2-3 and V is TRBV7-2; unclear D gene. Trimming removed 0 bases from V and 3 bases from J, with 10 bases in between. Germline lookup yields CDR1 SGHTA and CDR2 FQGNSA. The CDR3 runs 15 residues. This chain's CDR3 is CASSLAKRSTDTQYF. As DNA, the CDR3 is TGTGCCAGCAGCTTAGCGAAGAGGTCGACAGATACGCAGTATTTT. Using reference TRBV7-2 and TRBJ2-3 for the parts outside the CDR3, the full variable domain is GAGVSQSPSNKVTEKGKDVELRCDPISGHTALYWYRQSLGQGLEFLIYFQGNSAPDKSGLPSDRFSAERTGGSVSTLTIQRTQQEDSAVYLCASSLAKRSTDTQYFGPGTRLTVL.

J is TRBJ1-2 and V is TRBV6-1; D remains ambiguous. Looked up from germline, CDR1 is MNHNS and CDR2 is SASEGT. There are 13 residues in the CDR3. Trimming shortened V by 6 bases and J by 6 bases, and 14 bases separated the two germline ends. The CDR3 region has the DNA TGTGCCAGCAGAGGAGGATCAGGCCATGGCTACACCTTC. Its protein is CASRGGSGHGYTF.

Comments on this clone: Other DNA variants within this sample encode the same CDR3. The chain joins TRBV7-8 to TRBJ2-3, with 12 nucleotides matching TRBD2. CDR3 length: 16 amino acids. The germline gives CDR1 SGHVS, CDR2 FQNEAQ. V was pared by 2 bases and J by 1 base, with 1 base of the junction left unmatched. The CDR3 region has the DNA TGTGCCAGCAGCTTACGGACTAGCGGGGGCACAGATACGCAGTATTTT. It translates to CASSLRTSGGTDTQYF.

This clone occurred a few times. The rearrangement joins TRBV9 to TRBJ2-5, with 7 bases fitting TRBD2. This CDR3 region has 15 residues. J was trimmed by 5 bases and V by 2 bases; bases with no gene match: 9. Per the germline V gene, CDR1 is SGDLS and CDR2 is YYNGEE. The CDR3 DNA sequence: TGTGCCAGCAGCGTCGGAACCGGACTAGTTGAGACCCAGTACTTC. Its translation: CASSVGTGLVETQYF.

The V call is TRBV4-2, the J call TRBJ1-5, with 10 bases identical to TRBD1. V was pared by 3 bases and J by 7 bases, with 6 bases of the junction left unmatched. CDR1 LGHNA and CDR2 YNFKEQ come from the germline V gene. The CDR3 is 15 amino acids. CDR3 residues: CASSQPGQGIQPQHF. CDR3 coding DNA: TGTGCCAGCAGCCAGCCGGGACAGGGGATACAGCCCCAGCATTTT.

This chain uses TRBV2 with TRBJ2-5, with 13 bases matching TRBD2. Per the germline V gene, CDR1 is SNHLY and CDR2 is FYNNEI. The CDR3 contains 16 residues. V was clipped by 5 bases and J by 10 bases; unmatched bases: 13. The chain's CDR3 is CASSSPIGTSGANQYF. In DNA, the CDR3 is TGTGCCAGCAGTTCCCCCATCGGGACTAGCGGGGCCAACCAGTACTTC.

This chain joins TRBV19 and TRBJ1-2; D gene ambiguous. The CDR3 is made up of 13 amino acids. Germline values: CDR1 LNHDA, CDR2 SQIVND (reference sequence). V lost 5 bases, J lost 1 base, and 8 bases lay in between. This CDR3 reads CASSLTDNYGYTF. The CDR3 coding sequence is TGTGCCAGTAGTTTGACTGATAACTATGGCTACACCTTC.

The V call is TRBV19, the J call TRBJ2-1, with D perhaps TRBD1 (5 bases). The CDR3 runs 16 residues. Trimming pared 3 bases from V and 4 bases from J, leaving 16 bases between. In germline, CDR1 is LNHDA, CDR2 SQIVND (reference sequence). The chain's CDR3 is CASSMGGQGLYNEQFF. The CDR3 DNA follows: TGTGCCAGTAGTATGGGTGGTCAGGGTCTATACAATGAGCAGTTCTTC.

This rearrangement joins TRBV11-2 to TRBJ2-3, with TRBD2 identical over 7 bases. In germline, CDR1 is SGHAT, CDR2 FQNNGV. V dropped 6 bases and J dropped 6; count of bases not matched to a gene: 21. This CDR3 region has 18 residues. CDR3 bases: TGTGCCAGCAGTCCGGGCCGGGGGAGGGGCGTTGTTACGGATACGCAGTATTTT. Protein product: CASSPGRGRGVVTDTQYF.

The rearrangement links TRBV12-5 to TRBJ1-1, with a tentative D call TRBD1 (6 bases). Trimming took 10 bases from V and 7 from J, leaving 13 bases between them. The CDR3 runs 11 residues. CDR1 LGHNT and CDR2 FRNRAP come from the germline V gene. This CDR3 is CAIPGHHEAFF. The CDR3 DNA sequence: TGTGCTATCCCGGGACACCATGAAGCTTTCTTT.

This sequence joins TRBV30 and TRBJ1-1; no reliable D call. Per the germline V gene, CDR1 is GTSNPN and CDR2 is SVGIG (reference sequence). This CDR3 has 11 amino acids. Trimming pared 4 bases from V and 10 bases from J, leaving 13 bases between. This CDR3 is CAWTSGGRAFF. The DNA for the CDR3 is TGTGCCTGGACGTCGGGCGGGAGAGCTTTCTTT.

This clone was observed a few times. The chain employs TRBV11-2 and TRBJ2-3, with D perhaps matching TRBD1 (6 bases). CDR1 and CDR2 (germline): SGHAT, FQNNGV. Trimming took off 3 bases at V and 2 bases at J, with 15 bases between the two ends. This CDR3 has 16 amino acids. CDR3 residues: CASSLWGRGVTDTQYF. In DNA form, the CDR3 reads TGTGCCAGCAGCTTGTGGGGCAGGGGAGTCACAGATACGCAGTATTTT. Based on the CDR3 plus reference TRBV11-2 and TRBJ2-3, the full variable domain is EAGVAQSPRYKIIEKRQSVAFWCNPISGHATLYWYQQILGQGPKLLIQFQNNGVVDDSQLPKDRFSAERLKGVDSTLKIQPAKLEDSAVYLCASSLWGRGVTDTQYFGPGTRLTVL.

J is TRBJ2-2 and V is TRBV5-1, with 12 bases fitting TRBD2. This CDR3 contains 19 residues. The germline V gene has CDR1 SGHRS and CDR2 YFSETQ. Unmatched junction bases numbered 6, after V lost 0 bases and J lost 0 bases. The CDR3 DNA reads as TGCGCCAGCAGCTTGGTTCTAGCGGGGGGGCTTTCGAACACCGGGGAGCTGTTTTTT. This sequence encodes CASSLVLAGGLSNTGELFF.

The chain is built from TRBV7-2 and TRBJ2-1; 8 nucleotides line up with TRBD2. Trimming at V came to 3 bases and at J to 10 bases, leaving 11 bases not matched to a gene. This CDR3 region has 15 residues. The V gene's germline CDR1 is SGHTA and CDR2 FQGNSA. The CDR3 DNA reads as TGTGCCAGCAGCTTTGGCTGGCGGGGGGCTGGGGAGCAGTTCTTC. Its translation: CASSFGWRGAGEQFF.

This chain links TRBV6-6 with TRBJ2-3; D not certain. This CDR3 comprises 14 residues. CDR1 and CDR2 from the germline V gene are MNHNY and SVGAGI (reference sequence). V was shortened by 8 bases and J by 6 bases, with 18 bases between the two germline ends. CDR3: CASVDPTFRDTQYF. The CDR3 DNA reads TGTGCCAGCGTCGATCCCACGTTTCGGGATACGCAGTATTTT.

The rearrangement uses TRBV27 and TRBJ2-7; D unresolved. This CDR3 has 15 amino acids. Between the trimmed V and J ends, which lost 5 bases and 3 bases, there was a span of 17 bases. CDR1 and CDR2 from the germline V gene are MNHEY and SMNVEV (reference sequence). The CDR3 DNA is TGTGCCAGCAGTACTTTCCCGCGTGGGCTCTACGAGCAGTACTTC. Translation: CASSTFPRGLYEQYF.